This TCR beta chain was profiled in a study of shared clonotypes between healthy human individuals. Trimming shortened V by 2 bases and J by 9 bases, and 11 bases separated the two germline ends. Germline values: CDR1 SEHNR, CDR2 FQNEAQ (reference sequence). CDR3 length equals 14 residues. 200 ng DNA, tens of thousands of T cell genomes, went into each sorted-subset replicate PCR. Clones were read by immunoSEQ multiplex PCR, and TCRdb kept only the in-frame ones, dropping some. The data contain approximately 2.4 million clones, under 97% of them singletons. This sequence originates from a man aged 18-30 years in good health. Sequences were obtained from naive CD4+ T cells sorted from blood. Subset here: CD45RA+ positively selected. The J gene is TRBJ1-6, the V gene TRBV7-9; D remains ambiguous. DNA of the CDR3: TGTGCCAGCAGCTTAAATAACGATGGTTCACCCCTCCACTTT. Protein: CASSLNNDGSPLHF.